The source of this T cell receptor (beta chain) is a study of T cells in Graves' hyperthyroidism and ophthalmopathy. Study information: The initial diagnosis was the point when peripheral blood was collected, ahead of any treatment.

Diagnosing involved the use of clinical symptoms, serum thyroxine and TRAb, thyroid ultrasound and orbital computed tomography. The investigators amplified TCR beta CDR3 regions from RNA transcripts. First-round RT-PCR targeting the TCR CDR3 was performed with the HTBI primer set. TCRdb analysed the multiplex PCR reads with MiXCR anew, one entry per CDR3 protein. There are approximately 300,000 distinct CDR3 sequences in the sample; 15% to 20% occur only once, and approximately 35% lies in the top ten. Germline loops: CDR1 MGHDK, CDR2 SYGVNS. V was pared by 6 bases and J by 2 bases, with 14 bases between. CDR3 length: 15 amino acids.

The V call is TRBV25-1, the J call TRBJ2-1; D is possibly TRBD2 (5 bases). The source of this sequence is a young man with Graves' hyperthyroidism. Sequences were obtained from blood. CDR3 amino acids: CASSKGGSTYNEQFF. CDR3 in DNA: TGTGCCAGCAGCAAAGGAGGTTCAACCTACAATGAGCAGTTCTTC.